This TCR beta chain was found in a study of T cells in Graves' hyperthyroidism and ophthalmopathy. CDR3 length equals 15 residues. Trimming removed 4 bases from V and 1 base from J, with 11 bases in between. CDR1 SGHRS and CDR2 YFSETQ come from the germline V gene. The PBMCs were taken from roughly 10 ml of fresh peripheral blood. It was RNA transcripts that yielded the amplified TCR beta CDR3 regions. HTBI primers were the set used in a first-round RT-PCR of the TCR CDR3. TCRdb re-called the multiplex PCR reads through MiXCR, storing one row per CDR3 protein. This table has 800,000 or so distinct CDR3 sequences, roughly 37% appearing once.

This receptor was obtained from a man aged 18 to 29 with Graves' hyperthyroidism. The sequencing sample was made of blood. V usage is TRBV5-1 and J usage is TRBJ2-2; D is possibly TRBD1 (5 bases). CDR3 residues: CASSQDGQNTGELFF. The CDR3 nucleotides are TGCGCCAGCAGCCAAGACGGACAGAACACCGGGGAGCTGTTTTTT. Together with reference TRBV5-1 and TRBJ2-2, the CDR3 gives the full variable domain: KAGVTQTPRYLIKTRGQQVTLSCSPISGHRSVSWYQQTPGQGLQFLFEYFSETQRNKGNFPGRFSGRQFSNSRSEMNVSTLELGDSALYLCASSQDGQNTGELFFGEGSRLTVL.